This TCR beta chain appears in the sequencing data of a study of blood T cell repertoires in COVID-19. About the study: Sources were T cells, B-cell-depleted T cells, or PBMCs; the material itself was cDNA or gDNA.

Participants' own reports of clinical history determined their cohort assignment. The recovered donors of Cohort 3 showed two negative PCRs, clearance, or symptom resolution. Sequenced by immunoSEQ multiplex PCR; TCRdb stores in-frame clones only, minus some. Among 250,000 to 300,000 clones listed, around nine tenths were seen once. The V and J ends lost 3 bases and 3 bases respectively, with 6 bases between them. The CDR3 loop spans 13 amino acids. CDR1 and CDR2 from the germline V gene are KGHSH and LQKENI. The chain has TRBV18 and TRBJ1-5; D is uncertain. Sequences were obtained from PBMCs or T cells enriched from blood (not recorded which). The receptor was derived from a woman in her 30s who had recovered from COVID-19. As DNA, the CDR3 is TGTGCCAGCTCACCTATAGACAATCAGCCCCAGCATTTT. Translated: CASSPIDNQPQHF. Full variable domain (missing parts from reference TRBV18 and TRBJ1-5): NAGVMQNPRHLVRRRGQEARLRCSPMKGHSHVYWYRQLPEEGLKFMVYLQKENIIDESGMPKERFSAEFPKEGPSILRIQQVVRGDSAAYFCASSPIDNQPQHFGDGTRLSIL.